This TCR beta chain is drawn from a study of T cell repertoires in cytomegalovirus infection. For the study at large: CMV infection together with matching HLA type was indicated by public TCR beta signatures. Broader study findings: The cumulative frequency of public TCR beta families distinguished individuals who carried CMV together with the relevant HLA.

This clonotype came up many times. The antigen is unknown. TCRdb reanalysed the reads using MiXCR and keeps one entry per CDR3 protein. The table records approximately 300,000 distinct CDR3 sequences, 25% to 30% of them present only once. This CDR3 has 15 amino acids. Germline V gene sequence: CDR1 SGHVS, CDR2 FQNEAQ. With V trimmed by 4 bases and J by 2 bases, 8 bases remained unmatched. Sequences were derived from cultured PBMCs, sampled from culture after CMV antigen stimulation. The sequence came from a human donor in good health (CMV status not recorded). Some clones in this sample may be carry-over from other donors' samples. V and J are TRBV7-8 and TRBJ2-7; 7 bases align to TRBD2. This CDR3 reads CASSYGLAGAYEQYF. The CDR3 DNA is TGTGCCAGCAGCTACGGTCTCGCGGGAGCCTACGAGCAGTACTTC.